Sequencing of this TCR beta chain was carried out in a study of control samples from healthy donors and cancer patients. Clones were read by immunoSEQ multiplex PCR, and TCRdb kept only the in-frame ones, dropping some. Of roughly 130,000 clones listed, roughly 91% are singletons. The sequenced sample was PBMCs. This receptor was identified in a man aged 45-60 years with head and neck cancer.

CDR3 sequence: CASSLVGEVNIQYF. CDR3 nucleotide sequence: TGTGCCAGCAGCTTGGTCGGGGAAGTAAACATTCAGTACTTC. The chain has TRBV5-6 and TRBJ2-4; a weak D match, TRBD2 (5 bases). The CDR3 extends over 14 amino acids. V was pared by 0 bases and J by 6 bases, with 10 bases between. Germline CDR1 SGHDT, CDR2 YYEEEE. The full variable domain, its missing parts supplied by reference TRBV5-6 and TRBJ2-4, is DAGVTQSPTHLIKTRGQQVTLRCSPKSGHDTVSWYQQALGQGPQFIFQYYEEEERQRGNFPDRFSGHQFPNYSSELNVNALLLGDSALYLCASSLVGEVNIQYFGAGTRLSVL.